This TCR beta chain is drawn from a study of blood T cell repertoires in COVID-19. Study overall: Material from acute and convalescent COVID-19 was sourced from the United States, Italy and Spain. Nucleic acid was either cDNA or gDNA, and it came from T cells, B-cell-depleted T cells, or PBMCs.

Original processing methods: Amplified reference gene primers provided the basis for estimating nucleated cell counts. Only in-frame clones appear in the TCRdb table, and some are missing; sequencing was by immunoSEQ multiplex PCR. Clonal size and the V and J genes are those of that table, whereas D and trimming came from the DNA. The sample carries 380,000 or so clones, 70% to 90% recorded once. The CDR3 runs 13 residues. Germline V gene sequence: CDR1 SGHDN, CDR2 FVKESK. Trimming cost V 2 bases and J 5 bases, with 9 bases left between them. The chain combines TRBV14 with TRBJ1-2; tentatively, D is TRBD1 (5 bases). The clonotype originates from a woman aged 40 to 49 with acute COVID-19. The sample taken for sequencing was PBMCs or T cells enriched from blood (not recorded which). DNA for the CDR3: TGTGCCAGCAGCCAAACCGACAGTTATGGCTACACCTTC. Translation gives CASSQTDSYGYTF.